The clone carrying this T cell receptor (beta chain) turned up a few times. Its antigen remains unidentified. Trimming cost V 4 bases and J 3 bases; bases outside gene matches: 9. The CDR3 runs 17 residues. Germline loops: CDR1 MGHDK, CDR2 SYGVNS. The data were taken from a study of response to subunit inactivated influenza vaccine. Study results and caveats: The authors suggested that every seasonal influenza vaccination recruits few new T cells.

TCRdb re-analysed the RT-PCR reads in MiXCR, keeping a single row per CDR3 protein. The table includes 500,000 to 700,000 distinct CDR3 sequences, around 21% detected once. These data were also reused for a study on T cells expressing NK-cell markers. This second report adds: Scientists made TCR beta cDNA using 5'RACE template switching with UMIs. Source material for TCR beta repertoires consisted of sorted CD3+CD56+NKG2C+, CD3+CD56+NKG2C- and CD3+CD56-NKG2C+ T cells. The eight sequenced donors comprised seven who were HCMV-seropositive and one who was seronegative. The CD3+CD56-NKG2C+ fraction of a handful of donors was also led by these clonotypes.

The sequences come from CD4+ T cells sorted from PBMCs, collected about 13 days after vaccination. This receptor was obtained from a middle-aged man who received an inactivated influenza vaccine. V usage is TRBV25-1 and J usage is TRBJ2-1; the match to TRBD2 covers 10 bases. The CDR3, as DNA: TGTGCCAGCAGTGGGATAGGAGCGGGGGGGAGCTACAATGAGCAGTTCTTC. This translates into CASSGIGAGGSYNEQFF.